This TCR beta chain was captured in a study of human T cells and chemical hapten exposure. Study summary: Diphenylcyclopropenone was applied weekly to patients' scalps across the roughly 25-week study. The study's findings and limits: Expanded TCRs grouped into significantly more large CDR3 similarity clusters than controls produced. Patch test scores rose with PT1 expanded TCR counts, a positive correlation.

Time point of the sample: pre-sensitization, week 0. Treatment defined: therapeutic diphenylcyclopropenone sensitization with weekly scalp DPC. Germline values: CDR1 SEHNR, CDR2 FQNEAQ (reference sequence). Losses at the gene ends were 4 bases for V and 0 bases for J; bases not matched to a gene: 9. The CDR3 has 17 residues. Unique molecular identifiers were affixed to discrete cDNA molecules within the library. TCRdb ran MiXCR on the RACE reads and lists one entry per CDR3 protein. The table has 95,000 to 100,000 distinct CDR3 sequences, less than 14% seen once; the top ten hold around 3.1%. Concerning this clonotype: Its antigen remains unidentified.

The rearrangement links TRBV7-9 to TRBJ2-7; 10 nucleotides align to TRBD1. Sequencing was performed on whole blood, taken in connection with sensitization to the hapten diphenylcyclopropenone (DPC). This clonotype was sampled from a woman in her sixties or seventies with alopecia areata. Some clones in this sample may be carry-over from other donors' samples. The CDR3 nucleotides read TGTGCCAGCAGCTCCGAGTGGGACAGGGGCACCTCCTACGAGCAGTACTTC. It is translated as CASSSEWDRGTSYEQYF.